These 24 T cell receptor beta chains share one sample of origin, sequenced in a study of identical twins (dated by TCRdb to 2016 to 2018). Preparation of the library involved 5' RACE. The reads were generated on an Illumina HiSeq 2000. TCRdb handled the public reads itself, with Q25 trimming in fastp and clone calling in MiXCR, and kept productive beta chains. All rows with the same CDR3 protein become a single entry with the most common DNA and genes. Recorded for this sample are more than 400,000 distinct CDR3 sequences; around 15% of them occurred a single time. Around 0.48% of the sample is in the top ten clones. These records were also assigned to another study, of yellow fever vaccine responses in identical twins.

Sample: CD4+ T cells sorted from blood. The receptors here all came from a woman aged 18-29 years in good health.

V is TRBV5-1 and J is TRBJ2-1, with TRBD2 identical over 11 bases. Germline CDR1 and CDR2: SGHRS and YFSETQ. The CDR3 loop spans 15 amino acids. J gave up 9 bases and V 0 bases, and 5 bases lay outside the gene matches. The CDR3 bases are TGCGCCAGCAGCTTGGCCTTTAGCGGGGGGGGTGAGCAGTTCTTC. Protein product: CASSLAFSGGGEQFF.

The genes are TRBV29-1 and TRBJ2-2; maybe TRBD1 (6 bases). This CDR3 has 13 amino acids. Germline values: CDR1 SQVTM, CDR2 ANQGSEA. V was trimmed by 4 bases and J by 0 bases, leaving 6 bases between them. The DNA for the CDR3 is TGCAGCGTTGGACAGGCGAACACCGGGGAGCTGTTTTTT. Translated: CSVGQANTGELFF.

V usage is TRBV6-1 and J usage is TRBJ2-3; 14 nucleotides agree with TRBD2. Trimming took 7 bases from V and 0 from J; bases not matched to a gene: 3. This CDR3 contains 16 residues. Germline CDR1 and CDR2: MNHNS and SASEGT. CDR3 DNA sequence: TGTGCCAGCAAAGGGACTAGCGGGGGAAGCACAGATACGCAGTATTTT. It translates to CASKGTSGGSTDTQYF.

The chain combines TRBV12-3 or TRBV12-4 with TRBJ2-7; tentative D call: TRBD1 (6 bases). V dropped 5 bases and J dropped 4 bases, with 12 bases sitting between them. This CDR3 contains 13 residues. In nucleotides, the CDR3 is TGTGCCAGCAGTCGAGGACAGATTTACGAGCAGTACGTC. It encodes CASSRGQIYEQYV.

CDR3 region: CASSERPGQVNEQFF. Here the CDR3 DNA reads TGTGCCAGCAGTGAACGGCCGGGACAGGTCAATGAGCAGTTCTTC. V gene TRBV27 combines with J gene TRBJ2-1; 8 nucleotides align to TRBD1. Germline assignment: CDR1 MNHEY and CDR2 SMNVEV (reference sequence). V gave up 5 bases and J gave up 6 bases; unmatched junction bases: 9. The CDR3 is 15 residues long.

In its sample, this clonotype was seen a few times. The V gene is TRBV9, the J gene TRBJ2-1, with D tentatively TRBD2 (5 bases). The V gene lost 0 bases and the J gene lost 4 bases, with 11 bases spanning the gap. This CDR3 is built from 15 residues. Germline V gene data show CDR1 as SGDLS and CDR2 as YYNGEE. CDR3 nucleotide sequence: TGTGCCAGCAGCGTAGCGGGTAGCGCTTACAATGAGCAGTTCTTC. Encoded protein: CASSVAGSAYNEQFF.

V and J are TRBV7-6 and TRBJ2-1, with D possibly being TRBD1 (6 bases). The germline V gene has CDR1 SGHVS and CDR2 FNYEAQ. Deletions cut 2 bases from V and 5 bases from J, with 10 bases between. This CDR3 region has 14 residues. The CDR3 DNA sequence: TGTGCCAGCAGCTTACGAGGGGGTGACAATGAGCAGTTCTTC. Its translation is CASSLRGGDNEQFF.

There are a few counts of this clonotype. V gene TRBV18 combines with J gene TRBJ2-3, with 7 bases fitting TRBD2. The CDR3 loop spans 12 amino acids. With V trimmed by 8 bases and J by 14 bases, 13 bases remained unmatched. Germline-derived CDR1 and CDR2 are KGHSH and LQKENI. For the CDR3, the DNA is TGTGCCAGCCACACAACGGGGCTAGCGGCGTATTTT. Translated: CASHTTGLAAYF. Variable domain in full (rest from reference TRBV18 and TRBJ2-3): NAGVMQNPRHLVRRRGQEARLRCSPMKGHSHVYWYRQLPEEGLKFMVYLQKENIIDESGMPKERFSAEFPKEGPSILRIQQVVRGDSAAYFCASHTTGLAAYFGPGTRLTVL.

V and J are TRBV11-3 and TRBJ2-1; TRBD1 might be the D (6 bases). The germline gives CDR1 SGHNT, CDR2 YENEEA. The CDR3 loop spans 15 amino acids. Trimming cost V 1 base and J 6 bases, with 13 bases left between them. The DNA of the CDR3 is TGTGCCAGCAGCTTAGGGGGACAAATATCCAATGAGCAGTTCTTC. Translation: CASSLGGQISNEQFF.

The CDR3 spells CASSSGLAGGLVGELFF. CDR3 sequence (DNA): TGTGCCAGCAGCTCGGGACTAGCGGGAGGGCTGGTCGGGGAGCTGTTTTTT. The chain is built from TRBV11-2 and TRBJ2-2; 16 nucleotides match TRBD2. V shed 4 bases, J shed 7 bases, and the junction held 6 bases outside the gene matches. The CDR3 extends over 17 amino acids. Germline assignment: CDR1 SGHAT and CDR2 FQNNGV.

The DNA for the CDR3 is TGTGCCACCAGCAGAGGAGGCGGACAGCGCTATAATTCACCCCTCCACTTT. This gives the protein CATSRGGGQRYNSPLHF. The V and J genes are TRBV15 and TRBJ1-6; D might be TRBD1 (6 bases). V lost 1 base and J 3 bases, leaving 13 bases between the germline ends. The germline V gene has CDR1 LNHNV and CDR2 YYDKDF (reference sequence). CDR3 length: 17 amino acids.

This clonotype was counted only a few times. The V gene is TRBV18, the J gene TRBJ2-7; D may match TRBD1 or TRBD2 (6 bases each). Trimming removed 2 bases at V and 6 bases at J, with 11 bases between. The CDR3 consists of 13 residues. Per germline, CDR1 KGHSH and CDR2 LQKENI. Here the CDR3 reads CASSPSGAREQYF. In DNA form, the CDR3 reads TGTGCCAGCTCACCATCGGGGGCCCGCGAGCAGTACTTC. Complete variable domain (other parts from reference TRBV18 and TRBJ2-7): NAGVMQNPRHLVRRRGQEARLRCSPMKGHSHVYWYRQLPEEGLKFMVYLQKENIIDESGMPKERFSAEFPKEGPSILRIQQVVRGDSAAYFCASSPSGAREQYFGPGTRLTVT.

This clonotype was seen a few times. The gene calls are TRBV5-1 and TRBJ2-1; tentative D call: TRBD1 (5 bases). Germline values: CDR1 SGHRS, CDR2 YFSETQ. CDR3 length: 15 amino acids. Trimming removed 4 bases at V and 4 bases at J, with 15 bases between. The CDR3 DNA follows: TGCGCCAGCAGCGGGAACTCAAAGGGGTACAATGAGCAGTTCTTC. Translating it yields CASSGNSKGYNEQFF.

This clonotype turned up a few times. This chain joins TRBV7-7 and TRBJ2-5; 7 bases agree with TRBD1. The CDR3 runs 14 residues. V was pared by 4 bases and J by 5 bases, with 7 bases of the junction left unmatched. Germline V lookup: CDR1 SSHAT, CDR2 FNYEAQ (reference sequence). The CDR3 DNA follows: TGTGCCAGCAGCTCCCAGGGGGTTGGGGAGACCCAGTACTTC. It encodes CASSSQGVGETQYF.

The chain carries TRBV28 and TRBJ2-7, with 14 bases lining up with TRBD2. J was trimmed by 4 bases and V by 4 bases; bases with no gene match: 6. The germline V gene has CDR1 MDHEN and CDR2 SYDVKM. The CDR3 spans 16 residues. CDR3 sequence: CASSSGLAGGRYEQYF. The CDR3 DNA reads TGTGCCAGCAGTTCCGGACTAGCGGGAGGAAGGTACGAGCAGTACTTC. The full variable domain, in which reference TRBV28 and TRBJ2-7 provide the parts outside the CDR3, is DVKVTQSSRYLVKRTGEKVFLECVQDMDHENMFWYRQDPGLGLRLIYFSYDVKMKEKGDIPEGYSVSREKKERFSLILESASTNQTSMYLCASSSGLAGGRYEQYFGPGTRLTVT.

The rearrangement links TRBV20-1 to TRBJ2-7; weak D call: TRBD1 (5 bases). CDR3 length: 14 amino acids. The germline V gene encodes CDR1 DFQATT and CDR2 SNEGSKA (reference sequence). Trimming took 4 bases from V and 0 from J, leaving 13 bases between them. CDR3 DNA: TGCAGTGCTACAGGGATTTCGAGCTCCTACGAGCAGTACTTC. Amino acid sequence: CSATGISSSYEQYF.

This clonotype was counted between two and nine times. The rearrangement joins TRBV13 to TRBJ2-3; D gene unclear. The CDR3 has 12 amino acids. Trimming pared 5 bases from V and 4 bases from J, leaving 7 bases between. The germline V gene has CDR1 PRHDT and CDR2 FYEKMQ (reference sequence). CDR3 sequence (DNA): TGTGCCAGCAGCCACCACTCAGATACGCAGTATTTT. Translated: CASSHHSDTQYF.

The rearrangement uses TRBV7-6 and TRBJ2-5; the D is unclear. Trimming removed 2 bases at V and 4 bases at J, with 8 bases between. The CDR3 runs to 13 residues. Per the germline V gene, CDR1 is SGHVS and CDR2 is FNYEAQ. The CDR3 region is CASSLPPSETQYF. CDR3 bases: TGTGCCAGCAGCTTACCCCCCTCAGAGACCCAGTACTTC.

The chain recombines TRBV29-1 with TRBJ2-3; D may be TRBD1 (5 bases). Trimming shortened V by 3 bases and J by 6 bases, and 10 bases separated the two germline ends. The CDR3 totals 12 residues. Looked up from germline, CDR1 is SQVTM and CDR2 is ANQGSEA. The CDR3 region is CSVDRDGDTQYF. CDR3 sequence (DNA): TGCAGCGTTGACAGGGATGGGGATACGCAGTATTTT.

The chain's CDR3 is CASSGAGGLPYNEQFF. The CDR3 nucleotides read TGTGCCAGCAGCGGAGCGGGAGGGTTACCCTACAATGAGCAGTTCTTC. V is TRBV9 and J is TRBJ2-1, with TRBD2 identical over 10 bases. Germline-derived CDR1 and CDR2 are SGDLS and YYNGEE. V was pared by 3 bases and J by 2 bases, with 5 bases of the junction left unmatched. The CDR3 totals 16 residues.

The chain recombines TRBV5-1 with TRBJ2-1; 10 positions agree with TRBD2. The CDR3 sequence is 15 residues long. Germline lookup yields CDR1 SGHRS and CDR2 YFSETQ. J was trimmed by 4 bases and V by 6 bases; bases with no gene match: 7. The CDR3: CASTQTSGRYNEQFF. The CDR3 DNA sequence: TGCGCCAGCACTCAGACTAGCGGGCGTTACAATGAGCAGTTCTTC.

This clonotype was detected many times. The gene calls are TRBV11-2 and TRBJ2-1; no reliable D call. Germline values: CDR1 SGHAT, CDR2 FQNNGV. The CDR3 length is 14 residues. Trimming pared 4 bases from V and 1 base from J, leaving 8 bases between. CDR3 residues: CASSYLGSYNEQFF. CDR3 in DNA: TGTGCCAGCAGCTATTTGGGTTCCTACAATGAGCAGTTCTTC.

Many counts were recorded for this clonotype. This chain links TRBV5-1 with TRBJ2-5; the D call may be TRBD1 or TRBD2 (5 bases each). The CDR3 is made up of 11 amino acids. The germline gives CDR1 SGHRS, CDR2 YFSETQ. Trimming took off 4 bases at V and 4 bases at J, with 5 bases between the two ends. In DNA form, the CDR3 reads TGCGCCAGCAGCGGGGGAGAGACCCAGTACTTC. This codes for CASSGGETQYF.

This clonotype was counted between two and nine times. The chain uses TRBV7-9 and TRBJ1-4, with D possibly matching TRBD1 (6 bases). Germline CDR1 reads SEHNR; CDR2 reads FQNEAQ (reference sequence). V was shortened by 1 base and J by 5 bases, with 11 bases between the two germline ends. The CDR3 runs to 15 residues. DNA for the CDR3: TGTGCCAGCAGCTTAGACCAGGGGCGGAATGAAAAACTGTTTTTT. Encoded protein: CASSLDQGRNEKLFF.